The source of this T cell receptor beta chain is a study of blood T cell repertoires in COVID-19. Study details: Italy, Spain and the United States were the sources of the convalescent and acute COVID-19 samples. T cells, B-cell-depleted T cells, or PBMCs provided the cDNA or gDNA that served as material.

In the original workflow: Quantification of nucleated cells was approximated via reference gene primer amplification. TCRdb's table, derived via immunoSEQ multiplex PCR, lists solely in-frame clones and lacks some. V and J calls and clone size are as listed in that table; D and trimming were resolved from the DNA. This sample has 250,000 or so clones, with more than 75% found just once. V was pared by 4 bases and J by 1 base, with 6 bases of the junction left unmatched. CDR1 KGHDR and CDR2 SFDVKD come from the germline V gene. This CDR3 contains 16 residues. The genes are TRBV24-1 and TRBJ1-5; 7 bases fit TRBD1. The TCR sequence derives from a woman aged 40 to 50 who had recovered from COVID-19. Sequences were obtained from peripheral blood. This CDR3 reads CATSDSLTGSNQPQHF. The CDR3 DNA sequence: TGTGCCACCAGTGACTCCTTGACAGGGAGCAATCAGCCCCAGCATTTT.